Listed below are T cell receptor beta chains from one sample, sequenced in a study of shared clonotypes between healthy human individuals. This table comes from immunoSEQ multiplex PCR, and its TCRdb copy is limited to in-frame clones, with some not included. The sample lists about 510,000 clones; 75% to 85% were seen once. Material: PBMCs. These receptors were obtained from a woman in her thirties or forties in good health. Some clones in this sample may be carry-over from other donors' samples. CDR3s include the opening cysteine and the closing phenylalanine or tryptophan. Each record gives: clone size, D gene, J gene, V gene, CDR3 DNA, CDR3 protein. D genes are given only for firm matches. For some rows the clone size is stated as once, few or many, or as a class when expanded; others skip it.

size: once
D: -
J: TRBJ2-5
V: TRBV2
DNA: TGTGCCAGCAGGAGGACCCCCCAAGAGACCCAGTACTTC
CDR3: CASRRTPQETQYF

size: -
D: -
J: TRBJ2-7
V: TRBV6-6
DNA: TGTGCCAGCAGTTCCACCGGGGACGGCGAGCAGTACTTC
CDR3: CASSSTGDGEQYF

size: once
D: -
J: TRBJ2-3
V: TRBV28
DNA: TGTGCCAGCAGTTGGGAAAGCCCCAGCACAGATACGCAGTATTTT
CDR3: CASSWESPSTDTQYF

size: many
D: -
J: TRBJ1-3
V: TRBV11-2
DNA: TGTGCCAGCAGCTTAGGTGACTTCTCTGGAAACACCATATATTTT
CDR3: CASSLGDFSGNTIYF

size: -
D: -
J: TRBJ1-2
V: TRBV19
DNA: TGTGCCAGTAGCGATACAGGGTGGGGCTATGGCTACACCTTC
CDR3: CASSDTGWGYGYTF

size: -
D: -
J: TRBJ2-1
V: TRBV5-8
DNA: TGTGCCAGCAGCTTGGAAGGGGGTCTCTACAATGAGCAGTTCTTC
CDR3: CASSLEGGLYNEQFF

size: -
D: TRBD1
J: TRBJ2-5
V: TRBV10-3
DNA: TGTGCCATCAGCGGGACAGGGCAAGAGACCCAGTACTTC
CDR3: CAISGTGQETQYF

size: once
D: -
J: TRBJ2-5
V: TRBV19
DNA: TGTGCCAGTAACAACGGCAGGCAAGAGACCCAGTACTTC
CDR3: CASNNGRQETQYF

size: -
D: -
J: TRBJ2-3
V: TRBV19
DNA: TGTGCCAGTAGTATAGGTGTGACAGATACGCAGTATTTT
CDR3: CASSIGVTDTQYF

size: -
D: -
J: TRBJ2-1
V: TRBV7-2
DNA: TGTGCCAGCAGCGCTCCGGGGTCGGAGCAGTTCTTC
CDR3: CASSAPGSEQFF

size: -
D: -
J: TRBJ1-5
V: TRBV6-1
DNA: TGTGCCAGCAGTGTTAAGAATAGCAATCAGCCCCAGCATTTT
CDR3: CASSVKNSNQPQHF

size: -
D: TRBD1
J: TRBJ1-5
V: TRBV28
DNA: TGTGCCAGCAGTCCCAGTAGGGACAGGGGAAAGGGGTATCAGCCCCAGCATTTT
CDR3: CASSPSRDRGKGYQPQHF

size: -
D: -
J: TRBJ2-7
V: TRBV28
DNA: TGTGCCAGCAGCACCGCCGTGGGATTCCCCTACGAGCAGTACTTC
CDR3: CASSTAVGFPYEQYF

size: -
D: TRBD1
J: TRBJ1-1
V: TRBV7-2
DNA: TGTGCCAGCAGCTTAAAGGGACAGTTCCTAGAAGCTTTCTTT
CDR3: CASSLKGQFLEAFF

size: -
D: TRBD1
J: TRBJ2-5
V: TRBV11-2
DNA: TGTGCCAGCAGCCTGGAGCCGGGACAGGGGACCCAGTACTTC
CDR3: CASSLEPGQGTQYF

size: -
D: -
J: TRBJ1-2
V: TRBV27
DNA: TGTGCCAGCAGTTTAACTCGGTCGGGGGGCCGGTATGGCTACACCTTC
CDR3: CASSLTRSGGRYGYTF

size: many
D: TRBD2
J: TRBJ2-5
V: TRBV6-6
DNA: TGTGCCAGCAGTGGGGCTAGCGGGATGGAGACCCAGTACTTC
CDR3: CASSGASGMETQYF

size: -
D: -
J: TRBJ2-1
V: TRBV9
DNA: TGTGCCAGCAGCCCAGCTCCCCACAATGAGCAGTTCTTC
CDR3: CASSPAPHNEQFF

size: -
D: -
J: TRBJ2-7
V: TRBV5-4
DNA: TGTGCCAGCAGCTTAGCAGGGACTCTCTCCTACGAGCAGTACTTC
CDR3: CASSLAGTLSYEQYF

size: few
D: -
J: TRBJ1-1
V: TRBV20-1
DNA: TGCAGTGCTAGAATGATTGAAGCTTTCTTT
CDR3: CSARMIEAFF

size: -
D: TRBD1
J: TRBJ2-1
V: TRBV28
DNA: TGTGCCAGCGGAGGACAGGTATACAATGAGCAGTTCTTC
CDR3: CASGGQVYNEQFF

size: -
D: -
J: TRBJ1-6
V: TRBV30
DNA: TGTGCCTGGAGTCTCCCCCCTGGAGCACCCCTCCACTTT
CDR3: CAWSLPPGAPLHF

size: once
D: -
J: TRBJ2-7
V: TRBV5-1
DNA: TGCGCCAGCAGCCTACTAACAGGGAACTACGAGCAGTACTTC
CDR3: CASSLLTGNYEQYF

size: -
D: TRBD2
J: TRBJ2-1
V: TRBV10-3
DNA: TGTGGAATAGCGGGAGAGGGGGGGGATGAGCAGTTCTTC
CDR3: CGIAGEGGDEQFF

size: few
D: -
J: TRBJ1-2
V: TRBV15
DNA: TGTGCCACCAGCAAAGGTGGTGGGGGGCGCGAACAGGGCTACACCTTC
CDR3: CATSKGGGGREQGYTF

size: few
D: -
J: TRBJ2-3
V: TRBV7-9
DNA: TGTGCCAGCAGCTTAGTGCCGGGAGTAGGGTCAGATACGCAGTATTTT
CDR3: CASSLVPGVGSDTQYF

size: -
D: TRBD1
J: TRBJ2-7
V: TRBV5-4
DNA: TGTGCCAGCAGCTTGGGCCGGGGACAGGGAGGTAACGAGCAGTACTTC
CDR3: CASSLGRGQGGNEQYF

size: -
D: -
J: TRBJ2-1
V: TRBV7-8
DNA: TGTGCCAGCAGCGTCGACAGGTACAATGAGCAGTTCTTC
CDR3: CASSVDRYNEQFF

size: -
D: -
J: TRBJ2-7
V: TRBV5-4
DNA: TGTGCCAGCAGCCTAGGGACGGAACGTGAGCAGTACTTC
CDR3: CASSLGTEREQYF

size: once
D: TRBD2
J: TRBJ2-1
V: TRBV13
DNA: TGTGCCAGCAGCGCTGCGGGAGGACCCTTCCGTGAGCAGTTCTTC
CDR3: CASSAAGGPFREQFF

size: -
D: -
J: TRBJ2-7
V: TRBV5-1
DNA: TGCGCCAGCAGCTTGGACGGGGCCAGCTCCTACGAGCAGTACTTC
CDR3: CASSLDGASSYEQYF

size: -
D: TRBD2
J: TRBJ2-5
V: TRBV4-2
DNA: TGTGCCAGCAGCCAGGAACCCGCGGGAGGTCAGGAGACCCAGTACTTC
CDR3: CASSQEPAGGQETQYF

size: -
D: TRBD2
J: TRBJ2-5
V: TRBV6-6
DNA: TGTGCCAGCAGGGCGCGCCGTCTAGCGGGAGGAGGGTCCCAGTACTTC
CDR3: CASRARRLAGGGSQYF

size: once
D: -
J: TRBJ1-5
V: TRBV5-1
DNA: TGCGCCAGCAGCCCGGGGACGTCAGGGCAGCCCCAGCATTTT
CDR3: CASSPGTSGQPQHF

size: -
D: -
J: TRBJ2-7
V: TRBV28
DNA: TGTGCCACCGAGTCGCCCGCCCCAAGCTCCTACGAGCAGTACTTC
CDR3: CATESPAPSSYEQYF

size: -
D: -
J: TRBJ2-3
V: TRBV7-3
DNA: TGTGCCAGCAGCCCCCTCAACAGGGCTGCAGATACGCAGTATTTT
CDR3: CASSPLNRAADTQYF

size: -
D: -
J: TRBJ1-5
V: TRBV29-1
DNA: TGCAGCGTCGCCCCCACAGACCCCAATCAGCCCCAGCATTTT
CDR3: CSVAPTDPNQPQHF

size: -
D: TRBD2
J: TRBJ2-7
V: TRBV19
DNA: TGTGCCAGTAGTATTGGGACTAGCGGAAATACGCAGTACTTC
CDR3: CASSIGTSGNTQYF

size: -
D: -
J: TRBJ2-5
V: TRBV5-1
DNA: TGCGCCAGCAGCTTGGAGCCTGGGCCAGCGCAAGAGACCCAGTACTTC
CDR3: CASSLEPGPAQETQYF

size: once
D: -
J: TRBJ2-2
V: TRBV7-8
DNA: TGTGCCAGCAGCAGCTCTGGGGGCTGGGAGCTGTTTTTT
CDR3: CASSSSGGWELFF

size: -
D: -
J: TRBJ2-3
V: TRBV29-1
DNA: TGCAGCGTTGAACTTCCTGGGGAGACAGATACGCAGTATTTT
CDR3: CSVELPGETDTQYF

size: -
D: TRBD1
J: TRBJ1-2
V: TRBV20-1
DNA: TGCAGTGCGCAACAGGGGAATGGCTACACCTTC
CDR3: CSAQQGNGYTF

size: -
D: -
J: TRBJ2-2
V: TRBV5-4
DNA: TGTGCCAGCAGCTTGGCCGGGAAACCCACCGGGGAGCTGTTTTTT
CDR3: CASSLAGKPTGELFF

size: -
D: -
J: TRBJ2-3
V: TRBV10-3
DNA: TGTGCCATCAGTGCTCGGGAATCCACAGATACGCAGTATTTT
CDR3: CAISARESTDTQYF

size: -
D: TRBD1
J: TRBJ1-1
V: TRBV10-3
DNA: TGTGCCACTCGGACAGGGGTGGCCACTGAAGCTTTCTTT
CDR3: CATRTGVATEAFF

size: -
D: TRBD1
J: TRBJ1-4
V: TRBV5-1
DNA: TGCGCCAGCAGACAGGCCTACAGGGGAACTAATGAAAAACTGTTTTTT
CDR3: CASRQAYRGTNEKLFF